What follows are 31 T cell receptor beta chains derived from one specimen sequenced in a study of blood T cell repertoires in COVID-19. Sequencing used immunoSEQ multiplex PCR; TCRdb keeps in-frame clones, though not all of them. The repertoire holds around 140,000 clones, with 88% as singletons. The sample consisted of peripheral blood. The receptors shown here come from a woman between 50 and 59 years old with acute or convalescent COVID-19.

Regarding this clone: The junction departs from the called germline gene at one end, perhaps through a read error. The rearrangement joins TRBV10-3 to TRBJ1-1; D might be TRBD1 (5 bases). This CDR3 is 12 amino acids long. The germline V gene encodes CDR1 ENHRY and CDR2 SYGVKD. The CDR3 loop is CAIGDSAVEAFF. DNA for the CDR3: TGTGCCATCGGTGACAGCGCGGTTGAAGCTTTCTTT.

A single count supports this clone. As DNA, the CDR3 is TGTGCCAGCAGCTTAGTGGAGTCTTCTCAGCCCCAGCATTTT. It encodes CASSLVESSQPQHF. The J gene is TRBJ1-5, the V gene TRBV7-8; no definite D call. Germline V gene lookup returns CDR1 SGHVS and CDR2 FQNEAQ. V was trimmed by 1 base and J by 6 bases, leaving 10 bases between them. The CDR3 has 14 residues. Drawing the rest from reference TRBV7-8 and TRBJ1-5, the complete variable domain is GAGVSQSPRYKVAKRGQDVALRCDPISGHVSLFWYQQALGQGPEFLTYFQNEAQLDKSGLPSDRFFAERPEGSVSTLKIQRTQQEDSAVYLCASSLVESSQPQHFGDGTRLSIL.

This clone was observed a single time. V is TRBV5-1 and J is TRBJ1-1, with D possibly being TRBD1 (5 bases). This CDR3 has 14 amino acids. V was trimmed by 1 base and J by 3 bases, leaving 10 bases between them. CDR1 is SGHRS and CDR2 is YFSETQ in the germline V gene. The CDR3 sequence is CASSLPWGDTEAFF. The CDR3 bases are TGCGCCAGCAGCTTGCCTTGGGGGGACACTGAAGCTTTCTTT. The full variable domain, rest sourced from reference TRBV5-1 and TRBJ1-1, is KAGVTQTPRYLIKTRGQQVTLSCSPISGHRSVSWYQQTPGQGLQFLFEYFSETQRNKGNFPGRFSGRQFSNSRSEMNVSTLELGDSALYLCASSLPWGDTEAFFGQGTRLTVV.

The chain couples TRBV5-1 to TRBJ2-3, with D perhaps TRBD2 (6 bases). Germline CDR1 SGHRS, CDR2 YFSETQ. The length of the CDR3 is 16 residues. V was clipped by 5 bases and J by 6 bases, with 22 bases between them. DNA for the CDR3: TGCGCCAGCAGTTTGAGGGACTCCTCAGCGGTGGATACGCAGTATTTT. Residues: CASSLRDSSAVDTQYF.

Written as DNA, the CDR3 is TGCGCCAGCAGCTTGGAACTATTTTTCACAGATACGCAGTATTTT. Its protein product is CASSLELFFTDTQYF. V and J are TRBV5-1 and TRBJ2-3; the D is unclear. The CDR3 has 15 amino acids. V was clipped by 0 bases and J by 2 bases, with 10 bases between them. CDR1 is SGHRS, CDR2 YFSETQ, per germline.

The chain joins TRBV5-1 to TRBJ2-5, with TRBD2 identical over 11 bases. This CDR3 has 16 residues. Germline CDR1 reads SGHRS; CDR2 reads YFSETQ. The J segment lost 5 bases and the V segment lost 4 bases, leaving 10 bases of the junction unmatched. For the CDR3, the DNA is TGCGCCAGCAGCCCAAGCACTAGCGGGAGAGGGGAGACCCAGTACTTC. This codes for CASSPSTSGRGETQYF.

The rearrangement links TRBV30 to TRBJ1-5; TRBD1 matches 9 bases. Trimming removed 8 bases from V and 2 bases from J; junction bases left unmatched: 4. The CDR3 loop spans 13 amino acids. Germline CDR1 GTSNPN, CDR2 SVGIG (reference sequence). The DNA for the CDR3 is TGTGCCGTGGGACAGGGAGGCAATCAGCCCCAGCATTTT. Translated: CAVGQGGNQPQHF.

The genes are TRBV19 and TRBJ2-1, with D unresolved. CDR1 LNHDA and CDR2 SQIVND come from the germline V gene (reference sequence). Trimming removed 3 bases from V and 0 bases from J, with 9 bases in between. The CDR3 covers 15 residues. The CDR3, as DNA: TGTGCCAGTAGTATGAGAGTAGCCTCCTACAATGAGCAGTTCTTC. Its translation: CASSMRVASYNEQFF.

The genes are TRBV6-5 and TRBJ1-6; TRBD1 aligns across 8 bases. CDR1 MNHEY and CDR2 SVGAGI come from the germline V gene. The CDR3 runs to 12 residues. The ends lost 7 bases at V and 12 bases at J; junction bases unmatched: 5. The CDR3 reads CASNTGGLPLHF. The CDR3 DNA reads as TGTGCCAGCAATACAGGGGGTTTACCCCTCCACTTT.

This chain connects TRBV28 to TRBJ2-7; a possible D gene is TRBD1 (5 bases). There are 12 residues in the CDR3. V was trimmed by 8 bases and J by 4 bases, leaving 12 bases between them. The germline CDR1 and CDR2 sequences are MDHEN and SYDVKM. The CDR3 sequence: CASYRSSYEQYF. The CDR3 bases are TGTGCCAGCTACAGGTCTTCATACGAGCAGTACTTC.

V and J are TRBV7-6 and TRBJ2-3, with 9 bases identical to TRBD2. Looked up from germline, CDR1 is SGHVS and CDR2 is FNYEAQ. This CDR3 spans 19 amino acids. The V gene end was trimmed by 2 bases and the J gene end by 4 bases; junction bases not matched to a gene: 16. CDR3 nucleotide sequence: TGTGCCAGCAGCTTATCCAGGGGTGGCGGGAGGGCCCCGGCAGATACGCAGTATTTT. Encoded protein: CASSLSRGGGRAPADTQYF.

CDR3 bases: TGTGCCATCAGTGAGTTTAGTCCCCTTTCAAACCAATACAATGAGCAGTTCTTC. Its protein is CAISEFSPLSNQYNEQFF. The chain employs TRBV10-3 and TRBJ2-1; no clear D gene. Germline-derived CDR1 and CDR2 are ENHRY and SYGVKD. Trimming left V 1 base short and J 4 bases short, with 20 bases between. The CDR3 totals 18 residues.

The V and J genes are TRBV7-8 and TRBJ1-1; maybe TRBD1 (5 bases). Per germline, CDR1 SGHVS and CDR2 FQNEAQ. CDR3 length equals 14 residues. Trimming shortened V by 0 bases and J by 5 bases, and 10 bases separated the two germline ends. CDR3 sequence: CASSLAPGNTEAFF. In DNA form, the CDR3 reads TGTGCCAGCAGCTTAGCGCCAGGGAATACTGAAGCTTTCTTT.

This clone is a singleton in its sample. The chain employs TRBV19 and TRBJ1-6; D remains unclear. CDR3 length: 15 residues. CDR1 and CDR2 (germline): LNHDA, SQIVND (reference sequence). Trimming pared 9 bases from V and 0 bases from J, leaving 12 bases between. CDR3 in DNA: TGTGCCAGCAGCGCGGTCAGCTCCTATAATTCACCCCTCCACTTT. Its translation: CASSAVSSYNSPLHF.

CDR3 sequence (DNA): TGTGCCAGCAGTCCTGGGGAGGATTTTGCAACTAATGAAAAACTGTTTTTT. Translating gives CASSPGEDFATNEKLFF. V gene TRBV27 combines with J gene TRBJ1-4; D unclear. The CDR3 runs 17 residues. V lost 5 bases and J lost 0, with 16 bases in between. Germline CDR1 and CDR2: MNHEY and SMNVEV (reference sequence).

This rearrangement joins TRBV7-2 to TRBJ1-1; D not certain. Looked up from germline, CDR1 is SGHTA and CDR2 is FQGNSA. V was shortened by 2 bases and J by 6 bases, with 7 bases between the two germline ends. The CDR3 is 12 amino acids. The CDR3, as DNA: TGTGCCAGCAGCTTATCACTTGCTGAAGCTTTCTTT. It codes for CASSLSLAEAFF.

The chain links TRBV28 to TRBJ1-5; 7 bases agree with TRBD1. The CDR3 sequence is 13 residues long. J lost 6 bases, V lost 6 bases, and 5 bases had no gene match. Germline CDR1 and CDR2: MDHEN and SYDVKM. The chain's CDR3 is CASREGAGQPQHF. In nucleotides, the CDR3 is TGTGCCAGCAGGGAGGGGGCGGGTCAGCCCCAGCATTTT. Drawing the rest from reference TRBV28 and TRBJ1-5, the complete variable domain is DVKVTQSSRYLVKRTGEKVFLECVQDMDHENMFWYRQDPGLGLRLIYFSYDVKMKEKGDIPEGYSVSREKKERFSLILESASTNQTSMYLCASREGAGQPQHFGDGTRLSIL.

The chain recombines TRBV5-1 with TRBJ1-1; tentative D call: TRBD1 (6 bases). V lost 4 bases to trimming and J lost 1 base, with 14 bases between them. CDR1 SGHRS and CDR2 YFSETQ come from the germline V gene. The CDR3 is 15 amino acids. The CDR3 sequence: CASSETVQGNTEAFF. CDR3 sequence (DNA): TGCGCCAGCAGCGAAACCGTACAGGGGAACACTGAAGCTTTCTTT.

J is TRBJ2-2 and V is TRBV19; 9 positions agree with TRBD1. This CDR3 contains 15 residues. Germline CDR1 and CDR2: LNHDA and SQIVND (reference sequence). Trimming took 7 bases from V and 4 from J; bases not matched to a gene: 7. This CDR3 is CASTRDRVSTGELFF. The CDR3, as DNA: TGTGCCAGTACTCGGGACAGGGTATCCACCGGGGAGCTGTTTTTT.

The chain links TRBV7-9 to TRBJ2-5, with 8 bases fitting TRBD1. The length of the CDR3 is 13 residues. With V trimmed by 3 bases and J by 5 bases, 2 bases remained unmatched. Looked up from germline, CDR1 is SEHNR and CDR2 is FQNEAQ (reference sequence). In DNA form, the CDR3 reads TGTGCCAGCAGCTTGACAGGGGTGGAGACCCAGTACTTC. The encoded protein is CASSLTGVETQYF.

The rearrangement links TRBV6-5 to TRBJ2-1, with 13 bases that match TRBD2. The CDR3 runs 13 residues. Germline V gene lookup returns CDR1 MNHEY and CDR2 SVGAGI. J lost 9 bases, V lost 10 bases, and 6 bases had no gene match. The CDR3 coding sequence is TGTGCCACGGGACTAGCGGGAATGGGTGAGCAGTTCTTC. Protein product: CATGLAGMGEQFF.

J is TRBJ2-1 and V is TRBV7-2; D remains ambiguous. V was shortened by 2 bases and J by 0 bases, with 11 bases between the two germline ends. Germline V lookup: CDR1 SGHTA, CDR2 FQGNSA. The CDR3 covers 16 residues. CDR3 protein: CASSLQARSSYNEQFF. The CDR3 nucleotides are TGTGCCAGCAGCTTACAAGCGAGAAGCTCCTACAATGAGCAGTTCTTC.

DNA of the CDR3: TGTGCCAGCAGTTCGGGACAGGGGAATAATTCACCCCTCCACTTT. Translating gives CASSSGQGNNSPLHF. The chain couples TRBV28 to TRBJ1-6, with TRBD1 matching 10 bases. Looked up from germline, CDR1 is MDHEN and CDR2 is SYDVKM. The CDR3 has 15 residues. Losses at the gene ends were 4 bases for V and 5 bases for J; bases not matched to a gene: 2.

The CDR3 nucleotides are TGTGCCAGCTCGCCGCGGGTAGAGCGCACAGATACGCAGTATTTT. Its protein product is CASSPRVERTDTQYF. V gene TRBV18 combines with J gene TRBJ2-3; tentatively, D is TRBD2 (5 bases). Trimming stripped 6 bases from V and 1 base from J, with 14 bases between. The CDR3 covers 15 residues. CDR1 and CDR2 from the germline V gene are KGHSH and LQKENI.

This clone appeared a single time. J is TRBJ2-5 and V is TRBV30; D is possibly TRBD2 (6 bases). Germline V gene sequence: CDR1 GTSNPN, CDR2 SVGIG (reference sequence). V lost 1 base and J lost 4, with 16 bases in between. CDR3 size: 15 residues. This CDR3 reads CAWSDGGGPSETQYF. As DNA, the CDR3 is TGTGCCTGGAGTGACGGGGGAGGTCCCTCAGAGACCCAGTACTTC.

This clone occurred once. The chain is built from TRBV5-1 and TRBJ2-1; TRBD2 matches 7 bases. This CDR3 comprises 14 residues. CDR1 is SGHRS, CDR2 YFSETQ, per germline. V lost 7 bases to trimming and J lost 5 bases; unmatched junction nucleotides: 9. The CDR3 sequence: CASAPGGGDNEQFF. CDR3 DNA sequence: TGCGCCAGCGCCCCCGGGGGAGGGGACAATGAGCAGTTCTTC.

The genes are TRBV7-2 and TRBJ2-5; D gene ambiguous. V was pared by 1 base and J by 5 bases, with 14 bases between. CDR3 size: 15 residues. Germline V lookup: CDR1 SGHTA, CDR2 FQGNSA. CDR3 DNA sequence: TGTGCCAGCAGCTTAGGGTCCAGGCCTGGGGAGACCCAGTACTTC. As protein: CASSLGSRPGETQYF.

This chain links TRBV19 with TRBJ1-2; D is perhaps TRBD1 (5 bases). The CDR3 is 11 residues long. Trimming shortened V by 3 bases and J by 8 bases, and 7 bases separated the two germline ends. Looked up from germline, CDR1 is LNHDA and CDR2 is SQIVND (reference sequence). This CDR3 is CASSIGGGYTF. The CDR3 coding sequence is TGTGCCAGTAGTATCGGGGGAGGCTACACCTTC.

Points on this clone: Its ends do not fully match the called genes, so a read error is possible. The rearrangement links TRBV5-1 to TRBJ1-4; no clear D. The CDR3 is made up of 15 amino acids. Germline V gene sequence: CDR1 SGHRS, CDR2 YFSETQ. CDR3 nucleotide sequence: TGCGCCAGCAGATTGGCGGGGAATACTAATGAAAAACTGTTTTTT. This translates into CASRLAGNTNEKLFF.

V gene TRBV16 combines with J gene TRBJ1-5; D possibly corresponds to TRBD1 (6 bases). V lost 3 bases to trimming and J lost 0 bases, with 9 bases between them. The CDR3 is made up of 15 amino acids. Germline-derived CDR1 and CDR2 are KGHSY and FQNENV. The CDR3 is CASSHTRGSNQPQHF. CDR3 sequence (DNA): TGTGCCAGCAGCCATACCAGGGGTAGCAATCAGCCCCAGCATTTT.

This clone occurred a few times. The J gene is TRBJ1-2, the V gene TRBV12-3 or TRBV12-4; D remains unclear. Trimming pared 5 bases from V and 7 bases from J, leaving 11 bases between. The CDR3 runs 12 residues. This CDR3 reads CASSITGFGYTF. In DNA, the CDR3 is TGTGCCAGCAGTATTACGGGATTTGGCTACACCTTC.